The clone carrying this T cell receptor beta chain has more than one count but fewer than ten. CDR1 and CDR2 from the germline V gene are MNHEY and SVGAGI. The CDR3 loop spans 14 amino acids. V was shortened by 2 bases and J by 8 bases, with 13 bases between the two germline ends. During its preparation, the TCRbeta library received unique molecular identifiers. Each CDR3 protein gets one entry after TCRdb re-called the PCR reads with MiXCR. The sample lists 400,000 to 500,000 distinct CDR3 sequences; 11% were seen once. The data were obtained in a study of T-cell reconstitution after alpha-beta-depleted transplantation in children.

The rearrangement uses TRBV6-5 and TRBJ1-5; D gene ambiguous. The sample here was PBMCs from the stem cell graft donor, taken from the stem cell graft. The source of this sequence is a human donor who donated a stem cell graft to a child with acute myeloid leukemia. The CDR3 reads CASSYAWAVEPQHF. CDR3 nucleotide sequence: TGTGCCAGCAGTTACGCTTGGGCTGTGGAGCCCCAGCATTTT.